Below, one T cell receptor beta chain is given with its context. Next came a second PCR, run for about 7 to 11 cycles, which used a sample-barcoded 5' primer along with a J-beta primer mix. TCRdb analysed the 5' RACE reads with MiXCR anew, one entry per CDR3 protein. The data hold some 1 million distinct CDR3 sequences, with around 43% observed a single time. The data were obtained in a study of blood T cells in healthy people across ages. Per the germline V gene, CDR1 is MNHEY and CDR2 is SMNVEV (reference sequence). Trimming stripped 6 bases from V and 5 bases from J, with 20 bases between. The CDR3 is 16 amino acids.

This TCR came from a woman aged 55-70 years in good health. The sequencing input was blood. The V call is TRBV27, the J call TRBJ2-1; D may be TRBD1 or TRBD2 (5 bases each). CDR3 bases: TGTGCCAGCAGGGGACGCATCCGGGGTAAAGACAATGAGCAGTTCTTC. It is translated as CASRGRIRGKDNEQFF.